The rows below give T cell receptor beta chains drawn from one sample of a study of blood T cell repertoires in COVID-19. The repertoire was sequenced with immunoSEQ multiplex PCR; TCRdb's copy has only in-frame clones and lacks some. The table has 190,000 or so clones, approximately 80% seen once. Sequencing was done on a sample of peripheral blood. The receptor source for this set is a man aged 50 to 59 who had recovered from COVID-19. The CDR3 runs from the conserved cysteine through the conserved F or W. A D gene is named only where the DNA matches it firmly. Size tells how often a clone was seen (once, few, many) or the class of an expanded clone, and some rows leave it out.

13,-,TRBD1,TRBJ1-6,TRBV19,CASRGTANSPLHF,TGTGCCAGCCGGGGGACAGCAAATTCACCCCTCCACTTT
18,-,TRBD1,TRBJ2-1,TRBV11-2,CASSLDRWDRGSYNEQFF,TGTGCCAGCAGCTTAGATAGGTGGGACAGGGGGTCCTACAATGAGCAGTTCTTC
15,-,TRBD1,TRBJ2-7,TRBV19,CASSIRRTGEGEQYF,TGTGCCAGTAGTATACGTCGGACAGGGGAGGGCGAGCAGTACTTC
16,-,TRBD2,TRBJ2-7,TRBV2,CASSASPGLTLYEQYF,TGTGCCAGCAGTGCGTCCCCGGGACTAACCCTTTACGAGCAGTACTTC
16,-,TRBD2,TRBJ2-2,TRBV5-4,CASSEPGGTNTGELFF,TGTGCCAGCAGCGAGCCGGGGGGGACGAACACCGGGGAGCTGTTTTTT
16,-,TRBD2,TRBJ2-1,TRBV11-2,CASSLSGTSGSYEQFF,TGTGCCAGCAGCTTATCCGGGACTAGCGGGAGCTATGAGCAGTTCTTC
15,many,-,TRBJ2-1,TRBV5-6,CASSLLLADYNEQFF,TGTGCCAGCAGCTTATTACTAGCAGACTACAATGAGCAGTTCTTC
13,-,-,TRBJ2-1,TRBV7-3,CASSLTRADEQFF,TGTGCCAGCAGCTTAACCAGGGCCGATGAGCAGTTCTTC
14,-,TRBD1,TRBJ2-5,TRBV11-2,CASSLGQYQETQYF,TGTGCCAGCAGCTTGGGACAGTACCAAGAGACCCAGTACTTC
14,-,-,TRBJ2-7,TRBV19,CASSIRRGDYEQYF,TGTGCCAGTAGTATCCGGAGGGGCGATTACGAGCAGTACTTC
19,-,TRBD1,TRBJ1-2,TRBV3-1/TRBV3-2,CASSPYPGQAKLANYGYTF,TGTGCCAGCAGCCCCTATCCAGGACAGGCGAAATTAGCTAACTATGGCTACACCTTC
12,-,-,TRBJ2-5,TRBV28,CASSQMRETQYF,TGTGCCAGCAGTCAAATGCGGGAGACCCAGTACTTC
17,once,TRBD2,TRBJ2-1,TRBV3-1/TRBV3-2,CASSQDLMREGLSEQFF,TGTGCCAGCAGCCAAGATCTGATGCGGGAGGGCTTGAGTGAGCAGTTCTTC
18,-,TRBD1,TRBJ2-6,TRBV6-2/TRBV6-3,CASSYAGTGRGGANVLTF,TGTGCCAGCAGTTACGCCGGGACAGGGCGTGGTGGGGCCAACGTCCTGACTTTC
15,-,TRBD1,TRBJ1-4,TRBV7-2,CASSRRQGVNEKLFF,TGTGCCAGCAGCAGACGACAGGGGGTAAATGAAAAACTGTTTTTT
18,-,TRBD2,TRBJ2-7,TRBV7-9,CASNEKKAGRLAGDEQYF,TGTGCCAGCAATGAAAAGAAAGCCGGTCGGCTAGCGGGAGACGAGCAGTACTTC
15,-,TRBD1,TRBJ2-7,TRBV18,CASSPSGTGGYEQYF,TGTGCCAGCTCACCTTCCGGGACAGGGGGCTACGAGCAGTACTTC
19,many,TRBD2,TRBJ2-1,TRBV27,CASSSNHYTSAQKYNEQFF,TGTGCCAGCAGTTCAAACCATTATACTAGCGCACAGAAATACAATGAGCAGTTCTTC
13,-,TRBD1,TRBJ2-5,TRBV7-8,CASSLWTGETQYF,TGTGCCAGCAGCTTATGGACAGGAGAGACCCAGTACTTC
15,-,TRBD2,TRBJ2-1,TRBV7-3,CASSLGSGGGDEQFF,TGTGCCAGCAGCTTAGGGTCCGGGGGAGGGGATGAGCAGTTCTTC
17,-,TRBD1,TRBJ1-3,TRBV28,CASSFSSGTEAGNTIYF,TGTGCCAGCAGTTTCTCATCCGGGACAGAAGCTGGAAACACCATATATTTT
16,-,TRBD1,TRBJ2-7,TRBV4-2,CASSQAKDRGSYEQYF,TGTGCCAGCAGCCAGGCGAAGGACAGGGGCTCCTACGAGCAGTACTTC
15,-,-,TRBJ2-3,TRBV24-1,CATSVSGDPTDTQYF,TGTGCCACCAGTGTATCAGGGGACCCCACAGATACGCAGTATTTT
13,-,-,TRBJ2-2,TRBV19,CASSKQGAGELFF,TGTGCCAGTAGTAAACAGGGAGCCGGGGAGCTGTTTTTT
11,-,-,TRBJ2-3,TRBV29-1,CSVERGGPQYF,TGCAGCGTTGAAAGGGGGGGACCGCAGTATTTT
15,once,-,TRBJ1-2,TRBV6-2/TRBV6-3,CASSRGQPSSYGYTF,TGTGCCAGCAGTCGCGGACAGCCCTCCTCCTATGGCTACACCTTC
13,-,-,TRBJ2-7,TRBV14,CASSPDRTYEQYF,TGTGCCAGCAGCCCGGACAGAACCTACGAGCAGTACTTC
13,-,-,TRBJ1-2,TRBV20-1,CSAIESFTYGYTF,TGCAGTGCTATTGAGAGTTTTACCTATGGCTACACCTTC
12,once,-,TRBJ2-1,TRBV6-5,CASSYSQGEQFF,TGTGCCAGCAGTTACTCGCAGGGTGAGCAGTTCTTC
13,few,TRBD1,TRBJ2-3,TRBV30,CAGTGSVTDTQYF,TGTGCAGGGACAGGGAGTGTCACAGATACGCAGTATTTT
14,-,-,TRBJ1-1,TRBV10-3,CAISERGVGTEAFF,TGTGCCATCAGTGAGCGGGGGGTCGGCACTGAAGCTTTCTTT
17,-,-,TRBJ1-6,TRBV28,CASSFGAPGSYNSPLHF,TGTGCCAGCAGTTTTGGGGCTCCAGGCTCCTATAATTCACCCCTCCACTTT
14,-,-,TRBJ1-2,TRBV29-1,CSVETRGTIYGYTF,TGCAGCGTTGAGACCCGGGGGACTATTTATGGCTACACCTTC
14,-,TRBD1,TRBJ1-2,TRBV7-2,CASSLAGDSGGYTF,TGTGCCAGCAGCTTAGCGGGGGACAGCGGGGGCTACACCTTC
16,-,-,TRBJ2-5,TRBV7-2,CASSIGVEGFLETQYF,TGTGCCAGCAGCATAGGGGTAGAGGGTTTTCTAGAGACCCAGTACTTC
15,-,-,TRBJ2-3,TRBV29-1,CSATARGTSTDTQYF,TGCAGCGCTACGGCCCGAGGGACTAGCACAGATACGCAGTATTTT
14,-,-,TRBJ2-1,TRBV7-2,CASRQHITYNEQFF,TGTGCCAGCAGACAGCATATTACCTACAATGAGCAGTTCTTC
13,-,TRBD1,TRBJ1-2,TRBV6-5,CASRPDRYHGYTF,TGTGCCAGCAGACCGGACAGGTACCATGGCTACACCTTC
13,-,-,TRBJ2-3,TRBV6-2/TRBV6-3,CASSYSSEDTQYF,TGTGCCAGCAGTTACAGCTCTGAGGATACGCAGTATTTT
13,-,-,TRBJ2-7,TRBV3-1/TRBV3-2,CASSLGSLYEQYF,TGTGCCAGCAGCCTGGGCAGTCTCTACGAGCAGTACTTC
12,-,-,TRBJ2-7,TRBV10-3,CAISETPSEQYF,TGTGCCATCAGTGAGACTCCTTCCGAGCAGTACTTC
14,-,-,TRBJ2-5,TRBV7-9,CASSAPGTQETQYF,TGTGCCAGCAGCGCCCCCGGGACACAAGAGACCCAGTACTTC
14,-,-,TRBJ2-6,TRBV30,CAWETAPGANVLTF,TGTGCCTGGGAGACTGCCCCCGGGGCCAACGTCCTGACTTTC
15,once,TRBD1,TRBJ2-1,TRBV28,CASSFWTGSNNEQFF,TGTGCCAGCAGTTTTTGGACAGGGTCTAACAATGAGCAGTTCTTC
13,-,-,TRBJ1-1,TRBV7-9,CASSLMEGVLTFF,TGTGCCAGCAGCTTGATGGAAGGAGTTTTAACTTTCTTT
13,-,-,TRBJ1-5,TRBV7-2,CASSPQSNQPQHF,TGTGCCAGCAGCCCACAGAGCAATCAGCCCCAGCATTTT
13,-,-,TRBJ1-2,TRBV25-1,CASSAQPTGLYTF,TGTGCCAGCAGTGCCCAACCGACCGGACTCTACACCTTC